This record concerns one T cell receptor beta chain sequence. The antigen is not known. Profiling relied on immunoSEQ multiplex PCR, and the TCRdb table lists in-frame clones only, not all of them. The sample includes 100,000 or so clones, roughly 95% of them seen just once. This record comes from a study of OX40 agonist ivuxolimab in advanced cancers. Study as a whole: Ivuxolimab was delivered to patients intravenously every 2 weeks at doses spanning 0.01 to 10 mg/kg. Among those treated, three patients had partial responses, one with hepatocellular carcinoma and two with cutaneous melanoma.

The germline V gene encodes CDR1 SGDLS and CDR2 YYNGEE. The CDR3 contains 13 residues. V lost 3 bases and J 3 bases, leaving 7 bases between the germline ends. Broader study findings: Within 6 weeks, CD4+ and CD8+ blood T cells expanded clonally at 0.1 to 3.0 mg/kg.

With baseline, cycle 4 day 1, and cycle 7 day 1 as timepoints, blood was sampled. The chain recombines TRBV9 with TRBJ1-5, with D hard to call. The source material was CD4+ or CD8+ T cells sorted from blood, sampled in a trial of the OX40 agonist ivuxolimab. The receptor's source is an adult with an advanced solid tumor such as melanoma, head and neck, liver or kidney cancer. CDR3 loop: CASSESDNQPQHF. Written as DNA, the CDR3 is TGTGCCAGCAGCGAGTCAGACAATCAGCCCCAGCATTTT. The variable domain in full, with the rest retrieved from reference TRBV9 and TRBJ1-5, is DSGVTQTPKHLITATGQRVTLRCSPRSGDLSVYWYQQSLDQGLQFLIQYYNGEERAKGNILERFSAQQFPDLHSELNLSSLELGDSALYFCASSESDNQPQHFGDGTRLSIL.